One sample yielded the 5 T cell receptor beta chains listed below, sequenced in a study. TCRdb passed the 5' RACE reads through MiXCR, listing each CDR3 protein once. The sample has thousands of distinct CDR3 sequences; about 40% are singletons. Material: memory CD4+ T cells sorted from blood. The sample's subset: memory CD4+ T cells, CD4+CD45RO+CD25-. The receptor set was obtained from a female donor with breast cancer.

This chain joins TRBV29-1 and TRBJ2-2; TRBD1 matches at 9 bases. V lost 7 bases, J lost 4 bases, and 10 bases stayed unmatched. In germline, CDR1 is SQVTM, CDR2 ANQGSEA. CDR3 length: 15 amino acids. The CDR3 nucleotides are TGCAGCGCCAGAGCGGGACAGGGCGGCACCGGGGAGCTGTTTTTT. It specifies CSARAGQGGTGELFF.

A word on this clonotype: A read error may be the cause here, since a much bigger clone is one base away. The V and J genes are TRBV28 and TRBJ1-1, with D tentatively TRBD1 (5 bases). The length of the CDR3 is 15 residues. The germline gives CDR1 MDHEN, CDR2 SYDVKM. The CDR3 sequence is CAGSAPGRWNTEAFF. The CDR3 DNA sequence: TGTGCCGGCAGTGCTCCGGGACGGTGGAACACTGAAGCTTTCTTT.

The chain couples TRBV27 to TRBJ1-2; D is unclear. Between the trimmed V and J ends, which lost 5 bases and 6 bases, there was a span of 13 bases. Germline CDR1 MNHEY, CDR2 SMNVEV (reference sequence). The CDR3 sequence is 13 residues long. For the CDR3, the DNA is TGTGCCAGCAGTACCGGACTGCACAATGGCTACACCTTC. Protein sequence: CASSTGLHNGYTF.

This chain links TRBV10-3 with TRBJ2-3; weak D call: TRBD2 (5 bases). Per the germline V gene, CDR1 is ENHRY and CDR2 is SYGVKD. The V end lost 3 bases, the J end lost 4 bases, and 11 bases lay between the germline ends. The CDR3 contains 14 residues. CDR3 in DNA: TGTGCCATCAGTGAAGGAGCGGCGTCAGATACGCAGTATTTT. Its translation is CAISEGAASDTQYF.

The chain carries TRBV28 and TRBJ1-6; a possible D gene is TRBD1 (5 bases). CDR1 is MDHEN and CDR2 is SYDVKM in the germline V gene. CDR3 size: 12 residues. Trimming removed 7 bases from V and 9 bases from J, with 10 bases in between. Here the CDR3 reads CASIRGRSPLHF. In DNA, the CDR3 is TGTGCCAGCATTAGGGGACGTTCACCCCTCCACTTT.